The 22 T cell receptor beta chains given below trace back to one sample, sequenced in a study of cytomegalovirus exposure and HLA in healthy donors. The repertoire was sequenced with immunoSEQ multiplex PCR; TCRdb's copy has only in-frame clones and lacks some. Of approximately 120,000 clones in the sample, about nine tenths were seen once. Sequences were obtained from PBMCs. These receptors came from a woman under 30 in good health and CMV-seronegative.

This clone turned up a few times. The chain combines TRBV7-6 with TRBJ2-6; D is perhaps TRBD1 (6 bases). The germline V gene encodes CDR1 SGHVS and CDR2 FNYEAQ. V was pared by 1 base and J by 1 base, with 14 bases between. The CDR3 sequence is 18 residues long. The CDR3 region is CASSLESGVGSGANVLTF. CDR3 DNA sequence: TGTGCCAGCAGCTTAGAGTCAGGGGTGGGTTCTGGGGCCAACGTCCTGACTTTC.

The sample holds one count of this clone. The rearrangement links TRBV28 to TRBJ2-5, with 9 bases identical to TRBD2. The germline V gene has CDR1 MDHEN and CDR2 SYDVKM. The V segment lost 3 bases and the J segment 3 bases; nucleotides outside the gene matches: 8. CDR3 size: 16 residues. This CDR3 reads CASSFQVAGEEETQYF. CDR3 DNA: TGTGCCAGCAGTTTTCAGGTAGCGGGAGAGGAAGAGACCCAGTACTTC.

The gene calls are TRBV30 and TRBJ2-3; D might be TRBD1 (5 bases). Germline CDR1 and CDR2: GTSNPN and SVGIG (reference sequence). This CDR3 is built from 14 residues. CDR3 sequence reads: CAGAVRNGVHTQYF. CDR3 coding DNA: TGTGCTGGGGCTGTAAGAAATGGAGTACATACGCAGTATTTT.

The CDR3 here is CATSSASGRNTGELFF. The CDR3 nucleotides read TGTGCCACCAGCAGTGCTAGCGGGAGAAACACCGGGGAGCTGTTTTTT. This rearrangement joins TRBV15 to TRBJ2-2; 10 nucleotides align to TRBD2. This CDR3 has 16 residues. Germline V gene sequence: CDR1 LNHNV, CDR2 YYDKDF (reference sequence). The V and J ends lost 3 bases and 2 bases, in that order; junction bases with no gene match: 3.

The chain has TRBV5-5 and TRBJ2-7, with D tentatively TRBD1 (6 bases). Germline V gene data show CDR1 as SGHKS and CDR2 as YYEKEE (reference sequence). The CDR3 consists of 15 residues. Trimming cost V 0 bases and J 3 bases, with 13 bases left between them. CDR3 sequence: CASSLVLPGDYEQYF. The DNA of the CDR3 is TGTGCCAGCAGCTTGGTCCTCCCAGGGGACTACGAGCAGTACTTC.

The CDR3 nucleotides read TGCGCCAGCAGCTTCGGACAGGGCGGCTATGGCTACACCTTC. It codes for CASSFGQGGYGYTF. V usage is TRBV5-1 and J usage is TRBJ1-2, with TRBD1 matching over 8 bases. The length of the CDR3 is 14 residues. From germline, CDR1 is SGHRS and CDR2 YFSETQ. Trimming removed 2 bases from V and 4 bases from J; junction bases left unmatched: 4.

The gene calls are TRBV11-3 and TRBJ2-5; TRBD2 might be the D (6 bases). The length of the CDR3 is 15 residues. V lost 1 base, J lost 2 bases, and 11 bases lay in between. Germline CDR1 SGHNT, CDR2 YENEEA. The CDR3 nucleotides read TGTGCCAGCAGCTTAGGGGACTTCCTACAAGAGACCCAGTACTTC. Residues: CASSLGDFLQETQYF.

The count of this clone is one. This chain links TRBV18 with TRBJ2-1; tentatively, D is TRBD2 (7 bases). Deletions cut 6 bases from V and 3 bases from J, with 24 bases between. CDR3 length: 18 residues. Germline lookup yields CDR1 KGHSH and CDR2 LQKENI. The CDR3 loop reads CASSPRVLGRGLYNEQFF. CDR3 nucleotides: TGTGCCAGCTCCCCCAGAGTATTGGGGCGGGGGCTCTACAATGAGCAGTTCTTC.

This chain uses TRBV9 with TRBJ2-1; D is unclear. The CDR3 length is 15 residues. The germline V gene encodes CDR1 SGDLS and CDR2 YYNGEE. Trimming stripped 0 bases from V and 3 bases from J, with 10 bases between. The CDR3 loop reads CASSVDTPLYNEQFF. CDR3 nucleotide sequence: TGTGCCAGCAGCGTAGACACGCCGCTCTACAATGAGCAGTTCTTC.

This chain uses TRBV5-1 with TRBJ2-2; 7 positions agree with TRBD1. V shed 0 bases, J shed 9 bases, and the junction held 14 bases outside the gene matches. CDR1 SGHRS and CDR2 YFSETQ come from the germline V gene. There are 17 residues in the CDR3. The CDR3 reads CASSLDVQGDVTRELFF. Written as DNA, the CDR3 is TGCGCCAGCAGCTTGGATGTTCAGGGGGACGTTACCCGGGAGCTGTTTTTT.

The chain uses TRBV14 and TRBJ2-5; 10 bases agree with TRBD1. This CDR3 comprises 17 residues. Trimming at V came to 4 bases and at J to 5 bases, leaving 13 bases not matched to a gene. CDR1 is SGHDN and CDR2 is FVKESK in the germline V gene. CDR3 sequence (DNA): TGTGCCAGCAGCCCAGGCCTCGGGACAGGGGTCTTGGAGACCCAGTACTTC. Translated: CASSPGLGTGVLETQYF.

The V call is TRBV27, the J call TRBJ1-4; TRBD1 agrees at 9 bases. The V segment lost 6 bases and the J segment 5 bases; nucleotides outside the gene matches: 10. Germline CDR1 is MNHEY and CDR2 is SMNVEV (reference sequence). This CDR3 comprises 16 residues. CDR3: CASRESGQGRNEKLFF. As DNA, the CDR3 is TGTGCCAGCAGGGAATCAGGACAGGGGCGAAATGAAAAACTGTTTTTT.

V and J are TRBV7-2 and TRBJ1-3; D is possibly TRBD1 (5 bases). CDR3 length: 15 residues. Trimming removed 3 bases from V and 4 bases from J, with 13 bases in between. The V gene's germline CDR1 is SGHTA and CDR2 FQGNSA. CDR3 region: CASSFRAGRGNTIYF. CDR3 nucleotide sequence: TGTGCCAGCAGCTTTAGGGCAGGGCGAGGAAACACCATATATTTT.

The CDR3 region is CASSPGTGGHYSNQPQHF. The CDR3 nucleotides read TGTGCCAGCTCACCAGGGACAGGGGGCCATTATAGCAATCAGCCCCAGCATTTT. This chain uses TRBV18 with TRBJ1-5, with 12 positions matching TRBD1. The CDR3 is 18 residues long. J was trimmed by 0 bases and V by 2 bases; bases with no gene match: 5. CDR1 is KGHSH, CDR2 LQKENI, per germline.

The sample holds one count of this clone. The CDR3 sequence: CASSFKHQTSGRVLGATDTQYF. The CDR3 coding sequence is TGTGCCAGCAGTTTCAAACATCAGACTAGCGGGAGAGTTTTGGGGGCAACAGATACGCAGTATTTT. This chain links TRBV27 with TRBJ2-3; TRBD2 matches 12 bases. The CDR3 covers 22 residues. Trimming took 3 bases from V and 3 from J; bases not matched to a gene: 22. CDR1 and CDR2 from the germline V gene are MNHEY and SMNVEV (reference sequence).

This clone was seen more than once but under ten times. V and J are TRBV19 and TRBJ1-2, with D possibly being TRBD1 (6 bases). Between the trimmed V and J ends, which lost 3 bases and 7 bases, there was a span of 18 bases. The CDR3 spans 15 residues. The germline gives CDR1 LNHDA, CDR2 SQIVND (reference sequence). CDR3 nucleotides: TGTGCCAGTAGTATGGGACACGAAAAGAGTGGTGGCTACACCTTC. Encoded protein: CASSMGHEKSGGYTF.

The rearrangement uses TRBV19 and TRBJ2-7, with 9 positions matching TRBD1. CDR1 is LNHDA, CDR2 SQIVND, per germline (reference sequence). Germline trimming cut 6 bases from V and 5 bases from J; bases unmatched to any gene: 11. The CDR3 totals 15 residues. The CDR3 is CASSPRQGGRDEQYF. The CDR3 DNA sequence: TGTGCCAGTAGCCCGAGACAGGGGGGTAGGGACGAGCAGTACTTC.

CDR3 protein: CASSQVLQGYGYTF. CDR3 in DNA: TGTGCCAGCAGCCAAGTGCTACAGGGTTATGGCTACACCTTC. J is TRBJ1-2 and V is TRBV14, with D possibly matching TRBD1 (6 bases). Germline CDR1 and CDR2: SGHDN and FVKESK. V was trimmed by 1 base and J by 5 bases, leaving 11 bases between them. This CDR3 has 14 amino acids.

The chain couples TRBV5-8 to TRBJ2-1; tentatively, D is TRBD2 (5 bases). CDR1 is SGHTS, CDR2 YDEGEE, per germline. This CDR3 has 16 residues. The V end lost 2 bases, the J end lost 0 bases, and 12 bases lay between the germline ends. CDR3 amino acids: CASSFGVRSSYNEQFF. In DNA form, the CDR3 reads TGTGCCAGCAGCTTCGGGGTAAGGAGCTCCTACAATGAGCAGTTCTTC.

The chain has TRBV11-2 and TRBJ1-2; TRBD1 matches at 7 bases. The germline gives CDR1 SGHAT, CDR2 FQNNGV. The CDR3 consists of 14 residues. The V gene end was trimmed by 5 bases and the J gene end by 2 bases; junction bases not matched to a gene: 5. CDR3 sequence: CASSAQQGNYGYTF. The CDR3 DNA reads TGTGCCAGCAGCGCTCAACAGGGGAACTATGGCTACACCTTC.

V is TRBV5-4 and J is TRBJ2-5; D may be TRBD1 (6 bases). CDR1 and CDR2 from the germline V gene are SGHNT and YYREEE (reference sequence). With 4 bases removed from V and 5 bases from J, the gap between germline ends came to 21 bases. The CDR3 length is 16 residues. The CDR3 loop reads CASSPETTGSGETQYF. The CDR3 bases are TGTGCCAGCAGCCCAGAGACGACAGGCTCTGGGGAGACCCAGTACTTC.

J is TRBJ2-5 and V is TRBV27, with D tentatively TRBD2 (5 bases). V was trimmed by 4 bases and J by 3 bases, leaving 12 bases between them. This CDR3 has 14 residues. Germline CDR1 reads MNHEY; CDR2 reads SMNVEV (reference sequence). In nucleotides, the CDR3 is TGTGCCAGCAGTTCCGCGCCCGGGGAAGAGACCCAGTACTTC. Translating gives CASSSAPGEETQYF.